Shown below are 30 T cell receptor beta chains from a single sample sequenced in a study of graft-versus-host responses after intestinal transplantation. The assay was immunoSEQ multiplex PCR, and TCRdb's table has in-frame clones only and misses some. The data contain some 7,000 clones, around 30% of them seen just once; the ten biggest clones take up 3% to 4.5%. Sequencing used alloreactive CD4+ T cells from a mixed lymphocyte reaction culture, obtained before transplantation. The subset: CFSE-low proliferating T cells sorted from roughly six-day pre-transplant mixed lymphocyte reaction (GvH or HvG direction). These receptors originate from a human patient who was an organ donor for intestinal transplantation.

The V gene is TRBV6-6, the J gene TRBJ1-1, with a weak D call TRBD1 (5 bases). Germline CDR1 MNHNY, CDR2 SVGAGI (reference sequence). V was pared by 0 bases and J by 4 bases, with 9 bases between. CDR3 length: 14 residues. DNA of the CDR3: TGTGCCAGCAGTTACTCCCCGGGGGTCACTGAAGCTTTCTTT. Protein: CASSYSPGVTEAFF.

The rearrangement links TRBV7-2 to TRBJ1-1; maybe TRBD1 (5 bases). There are 13 residues in the CDR3. Trimming cost V 2 bases and J 8 bases, with 12 bases left between them. Germline CDR1 reads SGHTA; CDR2 reads FQGNSA. This CDR3 reads CASSLWGRPEAFF. CDR3 nucleotide sequence: TGTGCCAGCAGCTTATGGGGGAGGCCCGAAGCTTTCTTT.

This clone is medium-sized within its sample. The chain combines TRBV10-1 with TRBJ2-5; 9 bases match TRBD1. The germline V gene has CDR1 WNHNN and CDR2 SYGVQD (reference sequence). This CDR3 has 12 residues. The ends lost 10 bases at V and 5 bases at J; junction bases unmatched: 5. This CDR3 reads CAIHRGLETQYF. CDR3 in DNA: TGCGCCATCCACAGGGGGCTGGAGACCCAGTACTTC.

The chain is built from TRBV21-1 and TRBJ2-2; the D call TRBD2 from the table was never checked on the DNA. TRBV21-1 is an annotated pseudogene. This CDR3 contains 18 residues. CDR3 coding DNA: TGTGCCAGCAGCATCGGACTAGCTTTATGGTACGGCACCGGGGAGCTGTTTTTT. Protein sequence: CASSIGLALWYGTGELFF.

This clone was counted only a few times. The chain couples TRBV5-1 to TRBJ2-5, with 7 bases that match TRBD1. V lost 4 bases, J lost 1 base, and 7 bases stayed unmatched. Germline values: CDR1 SGHRS, CDR2 YFSETQ. The CDR3 has 15 amino acids. Here the CDR3 reads CASSLRGTAQETQYF. The CDR3 DNA is TGCGCCAGCAGCCTAAGGGGGACAGCCCAAGAGACCCAGTACTTC.

J is TRBJ2-5 and V is TRBV18; 7 nucleotides align to TRBD1. Germline V gene data show CDR1 as KGHSH and CDR2 as LQKENI. V shed 3 bases and J 3 bases; nucleotides not matched to a gene: 4. The CDR3 is 14 amino acids. The DNA of the CDR3 is TGTGCCAGCTCACCGCACAGGGGTAAAGAGACCCAGTACTTC. This codes for CASSPHRGKETQYF.

To note about this clone: Other DNA sequences within the sample encode an identical CDR3. The chain is built from TRBV5-4 and TRBJ2-5, with 7 bases fitting TRBD2. This CDR3 has 16 amino acids. The junction had 13 bases not matched to a gene; V was cut back by 0 bases and J by 8 bases. The germline gives CDR1 SGHNT, CDR2 YYREEE (reference sequence). The CDR3 sequence is CASSLALAGVRETQYF. The CDR3 coding sequence is TGTGCCAGCAGCTTGGCCCTGGCGGGAGTCCGGGAAACCCAGTACTTC. The full variable domain, in which reference TRBV5-4 and TRBJ2-5 provide the parts outside the CDR3, is ETGVTQSPTHLIKTRGQQVTLRCSSQSGHNTVSWYQQALGQGPQFIFQYYREEENGRGNFPPRFSGLQFPNYSSELNVNALELDDSALYLCASSLALAGVRETQYFGPGTRLLVL.

The J gene is TRBJ1-2, the V gene TRBV2, with 8 bases matching TRBD1. Trimming took 5 bases from V and 12 from J; bases not matched to a gene: 5. Germline values: CDR1 SNHLY, CDR2 FYNNEI. CDR3 length: 11 residues. CDR3 protein: CASSRQGRDTF. The CDR3 DNA reads TGTGCCAGCAGTCGACAGGGGAGGGACACCTTC. Drawing the rest from reference TRBV2 and TRBJ1-2, the complete variable domain is EPEVTQTPSHQVTQMGQEVILRCVPISNHLYFYWYRQILGQKVEFLVSFYNNEISEKSEIFDDQFSVERPDGSNFTLKIRSTKLEDSAMYFCASSRQGRDTFGSGTRLTVV.

This clone has a handful of counts. The chain uses TRBV6-1 and TRBJ2-7, with 8 bases lining up with TRBD1. CDR1 is MNHNS and CDR2 is SASEGT in the germline V gene. Trimming took 0 bases from V and 5 from J; bases not matched to a gene: 9. The CDR3 consists of 16 residues. CDR3 nucleotide sequence: TGTGCCAGCAGTGAAGCGCTTGGACAGGGTGGCGACGAGCAGTACTTC. Its translation: CASSEALGQGGDEQYF.

In its sample, this clone ranks as medium-sized (0.01 to 0.1%). CDR3 protein: CSGGTGYNEQFF. The CDR3 DNA reads as TGCAGCGGAGGGACTGGATACAATGAGCAGTTCTTC. The chain uses TRBV29-1 and TRBJ2-1; D perhaps matches TRBD2 (6 bases). There are 12 residues in the CDR3. Germline V lookup: CDR1 SQVTM, CDR2 ANQGSEA. Trimming took 7 bases from V and 4 from J, leaving 11 bases between them.

This rearrangement joins TRBV5-4 to TRBJ2-7, with D unclear. Trimming shortened V by 0 bases and J by 5 bases, and 9 bases separated the two germline ends. The length of the CDR3 is 13 residues. Germline V gives CDR1 SGHNT, CDR2 YYREEE (reference sequence). This CDR3 reads CASSLVPRDEQYF. The CDR3 bases are TGTGCCAGCAGCTTGGTGCCCCGGGACGAGCAGTACTTC.

The chain uses TRBV5-6 and TRBJ2-7, with a weak D call TRBD2 (6 bases). The CDR3 is 15 residues long. CDR1 is SGHDT, CDR2 YYEEEE, per germline. Trimming removed 1 base from V and 3 bases from J, with 14 bases in between. Here the CDR3 reads CASSLSLAPYYEQYF. The CDR3 bases are TGTGCCAGCAGCTTGAGTCTAGCGCCGTACTACGAGCAGTACTTC.

The chain has TRBV5-4 and TRBJ2-2; 14 bases fit TRBD2. Trimming removed 0 bases from V and 6 bases from J; junction bases left unmatched: 4. Germline loops: CDR1 SGHNT, CDR2 YYREEE (reference sequence). This CDR3 spans 17 amino acids. The CDR3 protein is CASSLGLAGGRAGELFF. As DNA, the CDR3 is TGTGCCAGCAGCTTGGGACTAGCGGGGGGGCGCGCCGGGGAGCTGTTTTTT.

This clone has a handful of counts. The rearrangement joins TRBV18 to TRBJ1-6; D not resolved. CDR1 and CDR2 from the germline V gene are KGHSH and LQKENI. This CDR3 region has 16 residues. V was pared by 3 bases and J by 0 bases, with 9 bases between. The CDR3 sequence: CASSPAGSSYNSPLHF. The CDR3, as DNA: TGTGCCAGCTCACCCGCCGGGAGCTCCTATAATTCACCCCTCCACTTT.

The V and J genes are TRBV12-5 and TRBJ1-2, with 10 positions matching TRBD1. With 1 base clipped from V and 5 bases from J, the junction kept 7 bases outside the gene matches. CDR3 length equals 16 residues. Looked up from germline, CDR1 is LGHNT and CDR2 is FRNRAP. Here the CDR3 reads CASGLGRDRGIYGYTF. The CDR3 DNA is TGTGCTAGTGGTTTGGGACGGGACAGGGGAATTTATGGCTACACCTTC.

V gene TRBV7-2 combines with J gene TRBJ2-1, with a possible D match to TRBD2 (6 bases). The length of the CDR3 is 15 residues. Trimming left V 3 bases short and J 0 bases short, with 9 bases between. Germline V lookup: CDR1 SGHTA, CDR2 FQGNSA. CDR3 sequence reads: CASSLTRSSYNEQFF. The CDR3 bases are TGTGCCAGCAGCTTGACTAGGAGCTCCTACAATGAGCAGTTCTTC.

Written as DNA, the CDR3 is TGTGCCAGCAGTTACGTCCGGGTGGACTATGGCTACACCTTC. Translated, it gives CASSYVRVDYGYTF. The chain uses TRBV6-6 and TRBJ1-2; D is unclear. This CDR3 is 14 amino acids long. Germline CDR1 is MNHNY and CDR2 is SVGAGI (reference sequence). With 2 bases removed from V and 3 bases from J, the gap between germline ends came to 10 bases.

The CDR3 region is CASSTVFNQPQHF. In DNA form, the CDR3 reads TGTGCCAGCAGTACAGTCTTCAATCAGCCCCAGCATTTT. V gene TRBV5-5 combines with J gene TRBJ1-5; D unclear. The CDR3 runs 13 residues. Trimming took off 5 bases at V and 3 bases at J, with 9 bases between the two ends. Germline CDR1 reads SGHKS; CDR2 reads YYEKEE (reference sequence).

The rearrangement links TRBV9 to TRBJ1-3; possible D gene TRBD1, 5 bases. The V end was cut by 0 bases, the J end by 1 base, with 11 bases between. This CDR3 region has 16 residues. The V gene's germline CDR1 is SGDLS and CDR2 YYNGEE. This chain's CDR3 is CASSVEARVSGNTIYF. The DNA for the CDR3 is TGTGCCAGCAGCGTAGAGGCCAGGGTATCTGGAAACACCATATATTTT.

This clone is classed as large (0.1 to 1%). This chain uses TRBV9 with TRBJ1-2, with 9 bases identical to TRBD1. There are 15 residues in the CDR3. V trimming: 3 bases; J trimming: 8 bases; junction bases outside the gene matches: 11. CDR1 and CDR2 (germline): SGDLS, YYNGEE. The CDR3 region is CASSGYRGRAEGYTF. The CDR3 DNA sequence: TGTGCCAGCAGCGGGTACAGGGGGCGGGCGGAAGGCTACACCTTC. Filled out from reference TRBV9 and TRBJ1-2, the complete variable domain reads DSGVTQTPKHLITATGQRVTLRCSPRSGDLSVYWYQQSLDQGLQFLIQYYNGEERAKGNILERFSAQQFPDLHSELNLSSLELGDSALYFCASSGYRGRAEGYTFGSGTRLTVV.

The V call is TRBV9, the J call TRBJ1-6; weak D call: TRBD1 (5 bases). There are 16 residues in the CDR3. V lost 4 bases and J lost 0, with 11 bases in between. Germline V CDR1 and CDR2: SGDLS, YYNGEE. The CDR3 loop is CASSPRQSSYNSPLHF. CDR3 sequence (DNA): TGTGCCAGCAGCCCACGACAGAGCTCCTATAATTCACCCCTCCACTTT.

The table lists this clone with a few counts. The rearrangement uses TRBV25-1 and TRBJ2-3; possible D gene TRBD2, 6 bases. The CDR3 contains 15 residues. V was cut by 6 bases and J by 2 bases, with 15 bases left in between. CDR1 is MGHDK and CDR2 is SYGVNS in the germline V gene. The CDR3 DNA sequence: TGTGCCAGCAGACGGGCGTGGGGACTCACAGATACGCAGTATTTT. This encodes CASRRAWGLTDTQYF.

This chain joins TRBV2 and TRBJ1-2; D is possibly TRBD1 (6 bases). The CDR3 contains 14 residues. Germline CDR1 reads SNHLY; CDR2 reads FYNNEI. Trimming removed 2 bases at V and 3 bases at J, with 10 bases between. CDR3 sequence: CASSEFSGDYGYTF. The CDR3, as DNA: TGTGCCAGCAGTGAATTCTCAGGGGACTATGGCTACACCTTC.

This clone was seen only a few times. The rearrangement links TRBV4-1 to TRBJ2-3; TRBD2 matches at 14 bases. The CDR3 is 17 residues long. V lost 4 bases and J lost 4; bases outside the gene matches: 7. Germline values: CDR1 MGHRA, CDR2 YSYEKL. In DNA, the CDR3 is TGCGCCAGCAGCCCTAAGACTAGCGGGGGGGCCCCAGATACGCAGTATTTT. Translated, it gives CASSPKTSGGAPDTQYF.

This clone has just a few counts. The CDR3 DNA reads TGTGCCAGCAGTTACGGACAGCCCTTCAATCAGCCCCAGCATTTT. It is translated as CASSYGQPFNQPQHF. The genes are TRBV6-5 and TRBJ1-5; possibly TRBD1 for D (6 bases). Germline V gives CDR1 MNHEY, CDR2 SVGAGI. V shed 2 bases and J shed 3 bases, with 11 bases lying between them. The CDR3 has 15 residues.

This clone was seen a handful of times. The genes are TRBV4-1 and TRBJ1-6, with 7 bases lining up with TRBD1. V trimming: 4 bases; J trimming: 5 bases; junction bases outside the gene matches: 8. Germline CDR1 reads MGHRA; CDR2 reads YSYEKL. CDR3 length: 16 residues. In nucleotides, the CDR3 is TGCGCCAGCAGCCCCCCCAGGGGGAGCCATAATTCACCCCTCCACTTT. It is translated as CASSPPRGSHNSPLHF.

This chain uses TRBV20-1 with TRBJ2-3; no clear D gene. This CDR3 region has 10 residues. Trimming left V 2 bases short and J 8 bases short, with 5 bases between. Per the germline V gene, CDR1 is DFQATT and CDR2 is SNEGSKA (reference sequence). CDR3 sequence: CSARTGTQYF. CDR3 nucleotide sequence: TGCAGTGCTAGAACGGGTACGCAGTATTTT.

This sequence joins TRBV27 and TRBJ2-3, with D possibly being TRBD2 (6 bases). CDR1 MNHEY and CDR2 SMNVEV come from the germline V gene (reference sequence). The CDR3 sequence is 15 residues long. Trimming removed 3 bases from V and 1 base from J, with 11 bases in between. The CDR3 sequence is CASSLLEGGTDTQYF. DNA of the CDR3: TGTGCCAGCAGTTTGTTGGAGGGTGGCACAGATACGCAGTATTTT.

The chain joins TRBV7-8 to TRBJ2-7; 10 positions agree with TRBD1. Germline trimming cut 7 bases from V and 2 bases from J; bases unmatched to any gene: 5. Germline CDR1 SGHVS, CDR2 FQNEAQ. This CDR3 is built from 14 residues. In nucleotides, the CDR3 is TGTGCCAGCACCAAGGGGACAGGGGCCTACGAGCAGTACTTC. This translates into CASTKGTGAYEQYF.

This clone turned up a few times. V usage is TRBV20-1 and J usage is TRBJ1-2; D call uncertain. CDR1 and CDR2 (germline): DFQATT, SNEGSKA (reference sequence). This CDR3 has 11 amino acids. The CDR3 nucleotides read TGCAGGGCCGGGGTATCGGATGGCTACACCTTC. Its translation is CRAGVSDGYTF.